The 5 T cell receptor beta chains below were found in one sample sequenced in a study of blood T cell repertoires in COVID-19. TCRdb's copy holds only in-frame clones and misses some; the assay was immunoSEQ multiplex PCR. The data hold around 110,000 clones, with 80% observed a single time. Sequencing used peripheral blood. The receptors were gathered from a man between 65 and 85 years old with acute or convalescent COVID-19.

The chain links TRBV5-4 to TRBJ1-1, with TRBD1 identical over 11 bases. The V and J ends lost 0 bases and 7 bases, in that order; junction bases with no gene match: 5. Germline V CDR1 and CDR2: SGHNT, YYREEE (reference sequence). The CDR3 has 15 amino acids. The CDR3 protein is CASSLGGQGAGEAFF. The DNA for the CDR3 is TGTGCCAGCAGCTTGGGCGGACAGGGGGCGGGTGAAGCTTTCTTT.

The chain joins TRBV7-9 to TRBJ1-1; D possibly corresponds to TRBD1 (6 bases). Per the germline V gene, CDR1 is SEHNR and CDR2 is FQNEAQ (reference sequence). The length of the CDR3 is 13 residues. V dropped 4 bases and J dropped 4 bases, with 10 bases sitting between them. The CDR3 spells CASSYTQGTEAFF. As DNA, the CDR3 is TGTGCCAGCAGCTATACACAGGGCACTGAAGCTTTCTTT.

This chain connects TRBV6-1 to TRBJ1-6; TRBD1 might be the D (5 bases). The ends were cut back, 2 bases at V and 2 bases at J, with 10 bases in the middle. Per germline, CDR1 MNHNS and CDR2 SASEGT. The CDR3 has 16 residues. The CDR3 region has the DNA TGTGCCAGCAGTGAACCCCAGGGTACCTATAATTCACCCCTCCACTTT. Its translation is CASSEPQGTYNSPLHF.

This clone showed up just a few times. V gene TRBV7-8 combines with J gene TRBJ2-6, with a weak D call TRBD2 (6 bases). The CDR3 is 16 amino acids. Germline V gene sequence: CDR1 SGHVS, CDR2 FQNEAQ. V lost 5 bases and J 1 base, leaving 12 bases between the germline ends. The CDR3 is CASSAGRLSGANVLTF. The CDR3 nucleotides read TGTGCCAGCAGCGCGGGGCGGTTATCTGGGGCCAACGTCCTGACTTTC.

V and J are TRBV19 and TRBJ2-7; weak D call: TRBD2 (6 bases). CDR1 and CDR2 from the germline V gene are LNHDA and SQIVND (reference sequence). With 2 bases removed from V and 1 base from J, the gap between germline ends came to 12 bases. The CDR3 consists of 15 residues. DNA of the CDR3: TGTGCCAGTAGTATAACGTGGGGGGAATCCTACGAGCAGTACTTC. Its translation: CASSITWGESYEQYF.